The 21 T cell receptor beta chains listed next were all sequenced from one sample in a study of technical replicates of blood from a handful of donors. Data came from immunoSEQ multiplex PCR; TCRdb stores just in-frame clones and leaves some out. The repertoire holds 45,000 to 60,000 clones, around 91% seen once, with 3% to 4% in the top ten. What was sequenced was PBMCs. These receptors were collected from a human donor in good health. Some clones in this sample may be carry-over from other donors' samples.

This chain connects TRBV7-2 to TRBJ1-5; TRBD1 might be the D (5 bases). Deletions cut 5 bases from V and 2 bases from J, with 13 bases between. The CDR3 spans 15 residues. The germline CDR1 and CDR2 sequences are SGHTA and FQGNSA. For the CDR3, the DNA is TGTGCCAGCAGCCTGGACGGGGGGGGCAATCAGCCCCAGCATTTT. Residues: CASSLDGGGNQPQHF.

The V and J genes are TRBV30 and TRBJ2-1, with D possibly matching TRBD1 (5 bases). V was cut by 5 bases and J by 11 bases, with 19 bases left in between. The CDR3 runs 13 residues. Germline-derived CDR1 and CDR2 are GTSNPN and SVGIG (reference sequence). The CDR3 spells CAWGAAAGQKQFF. Here the CDR3 DNA reads TGTGCCTGGGGGGCCGCCGCCGGCCAAAAGCAGTTCTTC.

The CDR3 DNA reads as TGTGCCAGCAGCGTTCTCACAGGGAGAACAGATACGCAGTATTTT. It specifies CASSVLTGRTDTQYF. The V and J genes are TRBV9 and TRBJ2-3; D is perhaps TRBD1 (6 bases). The germline gives CDR1 SGDLS, CDR2 YYNGEE. The CDR3 extends over 15 amino acids. V was clipped by 2 bases and J by 3 bases, with 13 bases between them.

The V and J genes are TRBV4-3 and TRBJ2-1, with 9 positions matching TRBD2. Germline V gene sequence: CDR1 LGHNA, CDR2 YSLEER. Trimming cost V 0 bases and J 2 bases; bases outside gene matches: 8. CDR3 length: 18 residues. The CDR3 DNA is TGCGCCAGCAGCCAAGAAGCGGGAGGAATCTCGCCCTACAATGAGCAGTTCTTC. Protein sequence: CASSQEAGGISPYNEQFF.

The chain links TRBV7-5 to TRBJ1-1; TRBD1 is taken as the D call from the table, unchecked against the DNA. TRBV7-5 is noted as a pseudogene. This CDR3 contains 15 residues. CDR3 DNA sequence: TGTGTCAGAAGCGACAACAGGGGTACACACACTGAAGCTTTCTTT. It is translated as CVRSDNRGTHTEAFF.

V and J are TRBV15 and TRBJ2-7; 11 positions agree with TRBD2. Germline lookup yields CDR1 LNHNV and CDR2 YYDKDF (reference sequence). The CDR3 runs 15 residues. V lost 5 bases and J lost 4; bases outside the gene matches: 7. CDR3 coding DNA: TGTGCCACCAGCGGCCGACTAGCGGGAATTTACGAGCAGTACTTC. Protein product: CATSGRLAGIYEQYF.

This clone was recorded only once. The chain couples TRBV9 to TRBJ1-3, with TRBD1 matching over 7 bases. Germline trimming cut 4 bases from V and 0 bases from J; bases unmatched to any gene: 4. Germline CDR1 reads SGDLS; CDR2 reads YYNGEE. The CDR3 runs 15 residues. CDR3 in amino acids: CASSPAGGSGNTIYF. CDR3 DNA: TGTGCCAGCAGCCCGGCAGGGGGCTCTGGAAACACCATATATTTT.

The rearrangement uses TRBV7-6 and TRBJ1-1, with 7 bases matching TRBD1. Trimming removed 4 bases from V and 10 bases from J; junction bases left unmatched: 9. CDR3 length equals 13 residues. CDR1 SGHVS and CDR2 FNYEAQ come from the germline V gene. CDR3 sequence reads: CASSSRRGQVAFF. The CDR3 coding sequence is TGTGCCAGCAGCTCCAGGAGGGGGCAAGTAGCTTTCTTT.

CDR3 sequence reads: CASSLSRTAHNSPLHF. Here the CDR3 DNA reads TGTGCCAGCAGTTTATCGAGAACAGCTCATAATTCACCCCTCCACTTT. J is TRBJ1-6 and V is TRBV27; D call uncertain. V was clipped by 0 bases and J by 5 bases, with 11 bases between them. CDR3 length equals 16 residues. Looked up from germline, CDR1 is MNHEY and CDR2 is SMNVEV (reference sequence).

The V and J genes are TRBV6-6 and TRBJ2-5, with no clear D. This CDR3 comprises 14 residues. The germline CDR1 and CDR2 sequences are MNHNY and SVGAGI (reference sequence). The V end was cut by 2 bases, the J end by 2 bases, with 9 bases between. This CDR3 reads CASSYADTQETQYF. Written as DNA, the CDR3 is TGTGCCAGCAGTTACGCCGACACTCAAGAGACCCAGTACTTC.

This chain links TRBV5-4 with TRBJ1-4, with D perhaps matching TRBD1 (5 bases). Germline V gene lookup returns CDR1 SGHNT and CDR2 YYREEE (reference sequence). The V end lost 5 bases, the J end lost 11 bases, and 16 bases lay between the germline ends. This CDR3 has 13 amino acids. The CDR3 region has the DNA TGTGCCAGCAGTGTTCAGGGATCAGGGAAACTGTTTTTT. As protein: CASSVQGSGKLFF.

V gene TRBV10-3 combines with J gene TRBJ2-5; TRBD2 matches at 11 bases. CDR3 length: 15 residues. With V trimmed by 6 bases and J by 4 bases, 7 bases remained unmatched. Per the germline V gene, CDR1 is ENHRY and CDR2 is SYGVKD. This chain's CDR3 is CAISLSGGARETQYF. DNA of the CDR3: TGTGCCATCAGCCTTAGCGGGGGGGCCCGAGAGACCCAGTACTTC.

This sequence joins TRBV30 and TRBJ2-1; 15 bases match TRBD2. With 5 bases clipped from V and 9 bases from J, the junction kept 2 bases outside the gene matches. The germline V gene encodes CDR1 GTSNPN and CDR2 SVGIG (reference sequence). This CDR3 comprises 13 residues. CDR3 coding DNA: TGTGCCTGGGGACTAGCGGGAGGGGGTGAGCAGTTCTTC. As protein: CAWGLAGGGEQFF.

V usage is TRBV29-1 and J usage is TRBJ1-2, with a tentative D call TRBD1 (6 bases). The germline CDR1 and CDR2 sequences are SQVTM and ANQGSEA. This CDR3 has 11 residues. Deletions cut 6 bases from V and 4 bases from J, with 9 bases between. CDR3 residues: CSVSQGYGYTF. In DNA, the CDR3 is TGCAGCGTCTCACAGGGCTATGGCTACACCTTC. The variable domain in full, with the rest retrieved from reference TRBV29-1 and TRBJ1-2, is SAVISQKPSRDICQRGTSLTIQCQVDSQVTMMFWYRQQPGQSLTLIATANQGSEATYESGFVIDKFPISRPNLTFSTLTVSNMSPEDSSIYLCSVSQGYGYTFGSGTRLTVV.

The rearrangement links TRBV5-6 to TRBJ1-2, with 7 bases identical to TRBD1. Trimming removed 2 bases from V and 4 bases from J; junction bases left unmatched: 8. This CDR3 region has 15 residues. Germline CDR1 and CDR2: SGHDT and YYEEEE. The CDR3 DNA is TGTGCCAGCAGCTTAAATAGGGGGCTAGGCTATGGCTACACCTTC. This translates into CASSLNRGLGYGYTF. The whole variable domain, remainder taken from reference TRBV5-6 and TRBJ1-2, is DAGVTQSPTHLIKTRGQQVTLRCSPKSGHDTVSWYQQALGQGPQFIFQYYEEEERQRGNFPDRFSGHQFPNYSSELNVNALLLGDSALYLCASSLNRGLGYGYTFGSGTRLTVV.

The chain is built from TRBV5-6 and TRBJ1-4; D perhaps matches TRBD1 (5 bases). Trimming stripped 0 bases from V and 5 bases from J, with 17 bases between. CDR1 is SGHDT and CDR2 is YYEEEE in the germline V gene. The CDR3 totals 17 residues. The CDR3 bases are TGTGCCAGCAGCTTGGCCTTCGAAGGGGTGAAAAATGAAAAACTGTTTTTT. Encoded protein: CASSLAFEGVKNEKLFF.

This chain links TRBV4-1 with TRBJ1-2; possible D gene TRBD1, 6 bases. Deletions cut 4 bases from V and 0 bases from J, with 15 bases between. Germline V gene data show CDR1 as MGHRA and CDR2 as YSYEKL. CDR3 size: 16 residues. The CDR3 sequence is CASSLPDRTPNYGYTF. In nucleotides, the CDR3 is TGCGCCAGCAGCCTCCCTGACAGGACACCTAACTATGGCTACACCTTC.

This chain uses TRBV2 with TRBJ1-4; D is undetermined. This CDR3 is 14 amino acids long. Deletions cut 6 bases from V and 7 bases from J, with 15 bases between. Germline V gives CDR1 SNHLY, CDR2 FYNNEI. The CDR3 loop reads CASRRTFGLEKLFF. The CDR3, as DNA: TGTGCCAGCAGAAGGACTTTCGGGCTTGAAAAACTGTTTTTT. The complete variable domain, with remaining parts taken from reference TRBV2 and TRBJ1-4, reads EPEVTQTPSHQVTQMGQEVILRCVPISNHLYFYWYRQILGQKVEFLVSFYNNEISEKSEIFDDQFSVERPDGSNFTLKIRSTKLEDSAMYFCASRRTFGLEKLFFGSGTQLSVL.

This chain uses TRBV2 with TRBJ2-7; TRBD2 matches 7 bases. CDR3 length: 15 residues. Germline loops: CDR1 SNHLY, CDR2 FYNNEI. V lost 10 bases, J lost 3 bases, and 15 bases stayed unmatched. In nucleotides, the CDR3 is TGTGCCACCGGGGGGTCCGACCAACTTTTCTACGAGCAGTACTTC. This encodes CATGGSDQLFYEQYF.

The chain combines TRBV5-1 with TRBJ1-3, with TRBD1 matching 8 bases. V shed 0 bases, J shed 1 base, and the junction held 3 bases outside the gene matches. Per the germline V gene, CDR1 is SGHRS and CDR2 is YFSETQ. The CDR3 length is 16 residues. CDR3 sequence reads: CASSLAWTGSGNTIYF. CDR3 bases: TGCGCCAGCAGCTTGGCTTGGACAGGGTCTGGAAACACCATATATTTT.

The chain uses TRBV7-2 and TRBJ1-2, with 9 bases aligning to TRBD1. Per germline, CDR1 SGHTA and CDR2 FQGNSA. Unmatched junction bases numbered 7, after V lost 7 bases and J lost 4 bases. This CDR3 spans 14 amino acids. The CDR3 DNA sequence: TGTGCCAGCACCACAGGGGGCAGGGCCTATGGCTACACCTTC. Translation: CASTTGGRAYGYTF.